Below, one T cell receptor beta chain is given with its context. No antigen is known for it. Some clones are missing from TCRdb's copy, which holds only in-frame ones; the method was immunoSEQ multiplex PCR. Here the sample spans over 110,000 clones, approximately 86% being singletons. The data originate from a study of cytomegalovirus exposure and HLA in healthy donors. Study-wide findings and caveats: Three CMV-associated chains were confirmed in vitro to be specific for CMV antigens. Most TCR sequences were uncommon, yet certain public TCRs appeared in many donors. Listed as cytomegalovirus-associated were over 150 TCR beta chains.

The ends lost 2 bases at V and 2 bases at J; junction bases unmatched: 6. Per germline, CDR1 WSHSY and CDR2 SAAADI. The length of the CDR3 is 16 residues. The sample taken for sequencing was PBMCs. The TCR originated in a man younger than 35 in good health and CMV-seropositive. J is TRBJ2-5 and V is TRBV10-2, with 9 bases identical to TRBD2. As DNA, the CDR3 is TGCGCCAGCAGTGAGAGGGCTAGCGGGGAGCAAGAGACCCAGTACTTC. Amino acids: CASSERASGEQETQYF.